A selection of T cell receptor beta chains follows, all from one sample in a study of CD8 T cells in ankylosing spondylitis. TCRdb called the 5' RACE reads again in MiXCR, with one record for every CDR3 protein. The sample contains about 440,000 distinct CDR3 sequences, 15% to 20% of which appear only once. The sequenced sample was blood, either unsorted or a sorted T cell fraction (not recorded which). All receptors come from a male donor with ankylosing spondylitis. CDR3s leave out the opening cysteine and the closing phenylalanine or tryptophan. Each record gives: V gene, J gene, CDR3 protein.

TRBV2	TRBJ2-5	ASSVSGNQETQY
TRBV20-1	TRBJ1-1	SARDGDRMNTEAF
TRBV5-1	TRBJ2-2	ASSLGHTNTGELF
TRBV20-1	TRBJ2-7	SARDPGILREQY
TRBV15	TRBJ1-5	ATRGTYSNQPQH
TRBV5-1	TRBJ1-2	ASSLTGAEEGYT
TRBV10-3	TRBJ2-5	AIRETGSGETQY
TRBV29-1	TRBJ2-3	SVDQGSRDTQY
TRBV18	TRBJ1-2	ASSVDSTYGYT
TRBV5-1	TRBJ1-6	ASRRDSYNSPLH
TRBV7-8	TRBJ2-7	ASSRADFRESYEQY
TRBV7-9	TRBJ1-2	ASSSGWGYYT
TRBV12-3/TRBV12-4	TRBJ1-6	ASSLMGNRLDSPLH
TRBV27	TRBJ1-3	ASSLRGGNSGNTIY
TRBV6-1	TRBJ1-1	ASSVGQGFWAF
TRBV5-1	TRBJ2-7	ASSWGDSGRYEQY
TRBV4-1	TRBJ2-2	ASSQDTAGKGNTGELF
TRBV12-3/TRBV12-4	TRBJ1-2	ASSLRTGGIYGYT
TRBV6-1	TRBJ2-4	ASSEYAYIQY
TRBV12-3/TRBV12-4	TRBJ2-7	ASSLAGGPYEQY
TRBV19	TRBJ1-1	ASTRKTHTEAF
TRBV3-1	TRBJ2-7	ASSPGTVLTYEQY
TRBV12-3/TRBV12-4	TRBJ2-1	ASSSRRETTYNEQF
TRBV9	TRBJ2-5	ASSTSGRVQETQY
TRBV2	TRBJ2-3	ASSLGGRSDTQY
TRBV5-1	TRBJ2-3	ASSPGDGVGTDTQY
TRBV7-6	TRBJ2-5	ASSTHLRDRGPYTETQY
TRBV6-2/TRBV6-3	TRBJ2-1	ASRDRLYNEQF
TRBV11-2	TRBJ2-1	ASSPIGTGGLVGSYNEQF
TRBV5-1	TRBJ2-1	ASSLARVDGEQF
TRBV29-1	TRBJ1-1	SVVLGANTEAF
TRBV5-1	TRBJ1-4	ASSLGRSTNEKLF
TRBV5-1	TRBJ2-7	ASSPSAASSYEQY
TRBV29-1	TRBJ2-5	SGIAGGFETQY
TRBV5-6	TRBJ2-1	ASSAPGQASYNEQF
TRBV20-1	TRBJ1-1	SAPRVRPMNTEAF
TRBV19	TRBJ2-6	ASSTREPSGANVLT
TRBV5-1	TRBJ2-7	ASSLGPDRTYEQY
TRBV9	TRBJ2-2	ASSVGAGGPLDTGELF
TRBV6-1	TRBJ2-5	ASHRLGASETQY
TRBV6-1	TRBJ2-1	ASATGQGVSGQF
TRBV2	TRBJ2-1	ASSEFGYEQF
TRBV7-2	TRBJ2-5	ASSPSGGQGETQY
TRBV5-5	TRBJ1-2	ASSLNEGLGYT
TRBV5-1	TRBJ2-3	ASSSGTGYSDTQY
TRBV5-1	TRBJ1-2	ASSVGDRGGGYT
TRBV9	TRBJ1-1	ASSVDGRGSTEAF
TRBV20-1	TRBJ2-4	SANLEGNRAKNIQY
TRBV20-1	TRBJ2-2	SASGRVDTGELF
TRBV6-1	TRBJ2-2	ASGQGTVGELF